A selection of T cell receptor beta chains follows, all from one sample in a study of CD8 T cells in ankylosing spondylitis. TCRdb reprocessed the 5' RACE reads with MiXCR, giving one entry per CDR3 protein. The sample lists approximately 25,000 distinct CDR3 sequences, roughly 7.9% occurring once. Specimen: blood. The origin of the receptors is a male donor with ankylosing spondylitis or in good health (not recorded which). CDR3s include the opening cysteine and the closing phenylalanine or tryptophan. A D gene is named only where the DNA matches it firmly. The size field is filled for only some rows; it gives once, few, many or a size class.

>TRBJ2-4|TRBV4-2|15|few|TRBD2
CASAEREGEGNIQYF
TGTGCCAGCGCCGAAAGGGAGGGAGAAGGAAACATTCAGTACTTC
>TRBJ2-2|TRBV28|12|few|NA
CASRINTGELFF
TGTGCCAGCAGGATTAACACCGGGGAGCTGTTTTTT
>TRBJ2-5|TRBV4-2|16|many|TRBD2
CASSQGIAGGRETQYF
TGTGCCAGCAGCCAAGGAATAGCGGGGGGGCGGGAGACCCAGTACTTC
>TRBJ1-1|TRBV18|12|few|NA
CASSRGNTEAFF
TGTGCCAGCTCACGAGGGAACACTGAAGCTTTCTTT
>TRBJ2-2|TRBV29-1|13|few|NA
CSVDTLATGELFF
TGCAGCGTTGATACCCTAGCCACCGGGGAGCTGTTTTTT
>TRBJ2-2|TRBV27|15|many|NA
CASSWGQTNTGELFF
TGTGCCAGCAGTTGGGGACAAACGAACACCGGGGAGCTGTTTTTT
>TRBJ2-5|TRBV11-2|15|NA|NA
CASSYTFKNQETQYF
TGTGCCAGCAGCTATACCTTCAAGAACCAAGAGACCCAGTACTTC
>TRBJ2-1|TRBV20-1|14|many|NA
CSARSRSSYNEQFF
TGCAGTGCTAGAAGCCGTAGCTCCTACAATGAGCAGTTCTTC
>TRBJ1-6|TRBV10-3|15|NA|TRBD1
CAIRTGSRNLSPLHF
TGTGCCATCCGGACAGGGTCCCGCAACCTTTCACCCCTCCACTTT
>TRBJ2-1|TRBV15|15|many|TRBD2
CATSRWDGGANEQFF
TGTGCCACCAGCAGATGGGACGGGGGGGCCAATGAGCAGTTCTTC
>TRBJ2-5|TRBV28|14|NA|NA
CASTGGLSVETQYF
TGTGCCAGCACCGGGGGGCTCAGCGTGGAGACCCAGTACTTC
>TRBJ1-1|TRBV6-6|10|many|NA
CASMATEAFF
TGTGCCAGCATGGCCACTGAAGCTTTCTTT
>TRBJ1-4|TRBV7-9|12|many|NA
CASRGGDEKLFF
TGTGCCAGCCGCGGCGGGGACGAAAAACTGTTTTTT
>TRBJ2-3|TRBV5-1|15|NA|TRBD2
CASSSSGREADTQYF
TGCGCCAGCAGCTCTAGCGGGAGAGAGGCAGATACGCAGTATTTT
>TRBJ1-4|TRBV28|12|few|NA
CASRPPGEKLFF
TGTGCCAGCAGACCTCCGGGAGAAAAACTGTTTTTT
>TRBJ2-1|TRBV7-9|15|NA|NA
CASSLRTGAGNEQFF
TGTGCCAGCAGCTTAAGAACAGGGGCGGGAAATGAGCAGTTCTTC
>TRBJ2-2|TRBV10-3|15|few|TRBD1
CAISEGEQGAGELFF
TGTGCCATCAGTGAAGGAGAACAGGGGGCAGGGGAGCTGTTTTTT
>TRBJ2-5|TRBV5-5|15|few|NA
CASSSNPINQETQYF
TGTGCCAGCAGCTCGAACCCCATAAACCAAGAGACCCAGTACTTC
>TRBJ2-1|TRBV7-6|14|few|NA
CASSPRTNSHEQFF
TGTGCCAGCAGCCCGAGGACTAATTCCCATGAGCAGTTCTTC
>TRBJ1-1|TRBV5-1|11|NA|NA
CASSRDSEAFF
TGCGCCAGCAGCCGGGACTCCGAAGCTTTCTTT
>TRBJ2-1|TRBV29-1|14|many|TRBD2
CSVALWREGNEQFF
TGCAGCGTTGCGTTGTGGCGGGAGGGCAATGAGCAGTTCTTC
>TRBJ2-2|TRBV7-9|14|NA|NA
CASSGTLRAGELFF
TGTGCCAGCAGCGGGACACTAAGGGCCGGGGAGCTGTTTTTT
>TRBJ2-2|TRBV11-2|17|NA|NA
CASSSVPGTQNTGELFF
TGTGCCAGCAGCTCCGTACCCGGGACACAGAACACCGGGGAGCTGTTTTTT
>TRBJ1-5|TRBV4-1|15|many|TRBD1
CASSQVQGVGQPQHF
TGCGCCAGCAGCCAAGTACAGGGGGTCGGTCAGCCCCAGCATTTT
>TRBJ2-7|TRBV11-2|15|NA|NA
CASSSRGPGAYEQYF
TGTGCCAGCAGCTCCCGAGGACCAGGGGCCTACGAGCAGTACTTC
>TRBJ2-3|TRBV4-1|20|many|TRBD2
CASSQKSVAGGHYQRDTQYF
TGCGCCAGCAGCCAGAAGAGCGTAGCGGGAGGGCATTACCAACGAGATACGCAGTATTTT
>TRBJ1-1|TRBV12-3/TRBV12-4|13|NA|TRBD1
CASSWDRGWEAFF
TGTGCCAGCAGCTGGGACAGGGGCTGGGAAGCTTTCTTT
>TRBJ2-2|TRBV5-1|14|many|NA
CASSLVGNTGELFF
TGCGCCAGCAGCTTGGTTGGGAACACCGGGGAGCTGTTTTTT
>TRBJ1-1|TRBV6-5|15|NA|TRBD1
CASSYIGTANTEAFF
TGTGCCAGCAGTTACATCGGGACAGCGAACACTGAAGCTTTCTTT
>TRBJ2-7|TRBV5-1|14|NA|NA
CASSADGSSYEQYF
TGCGCCAGCAGCGCGGACGGGAGCTCCTACGAGCAGTACTTC
>TRBJ2-1|TRBV20-1|14|many|TRBD2
CSASRASGRAEQFF
TGCAGTGCTAGTCGGGCTAGCGGGAGAGCTGAGCAGTTCTTC
>TRBJ2-1|TRBV20-1|14|many|NA
CSARDRVSYNEQFF
TGCAGTGCTAGAGATCGGGTCTCCTACAATGAGCAGTTCTTC
>TRBJ2-3|TRBV29-1|13|NA|NA
CSVGVQGTDTQYF
TGCAGCGTTGGGGTCCAAGGCACAGATACGCAGTATTTT
>TRBJ1-1|TRBV2|14|few|NA
CASHDEMRNTEAFF
TGTGCCAGCCACGATGAGATGAGGAACACTGAAGCTTTCTTT
>TRBJ2-2|TRBV20-1|16|few|TRBD2
CSAYGAGGPTSGELFF
TGCAGTGCGTACGGGGCGGGAGGGCCGACGTCCGGGGAGCTGTTTTTT
>TRBJ2-2|TRBV12-3/TRBV12-4|16|NA|TRBD2
CASGEVAGAYTGELFF
TGTGCCAGCGGAGAAGTAGCGGGAGCTTACACCGGGGAGCTGTTTTTT
>TRBJ2-7|TRBV19|13|NA|NA
CASRPGAGYEQYF
TGTGCCAGCCGCCCAGGGGCTGGCTACGAGCAGTACTTC
>TRBJ2-7|TRBV12-3/TRBV12-4|15|few|TRBD2
CASNRGLAGAYEQYF
TGTGCCAGCAACCGAGGACTAGCGGGAGCCTACGAGCAGTACTTC
>TRBJ2-1|TRBV4-2|17|many|TRBD1
CASSPGTGGKVKNEQFF
TGTGCCAGCAGCCCCGGGACAGGGGGTAAGGTGAAAAATGAGCAGTTCTTC
>TRBJ2-1|TRBV28|15|few|TRBD2
CASSQLAGVYNEQFF
TGTGCCAGCAGTCAACTAGCGGGAGTATACAATGAGCAGTTCTTC
>TRBJ2-2|TRBV7-2|17|few|NA
CASSKLRTPRRTGELFF
TGTGCCAGCAGCAAACTCAGGACACCCAGGAGAACCGGGGAGCTGTTTTTT
>TRBJ2-5|TRBV6-5|13|NA|TRBD1
CASSRDREETQYF
TGTGCCAGCAGCAGGGACAGGGAGGAGACCCAGTACTTC
>TRBJ1-5|TRBV20-1|14|NA|TRBD1
CSAPAPGGVKPQHF
TGCAGTGCTCCGGCCCCAGGGGGCGTGAAGCCCCAGCATTTT
>TRBJ2-5|TRBV24-1|17|many|TRBD2
CATSAGTSGRPGETQYF
TGTGCCACCAGTGCAGGGACTAGCGGGAGGCCGGGTGAGACCCAGTACTTC
>TRBJ1-4|TRBV6-1|13|NA|NA
CASGGTANEKLFF
TGTGCCAGCGGGGGGACTGCGAACGAAAAACTGTTTTTT
>TRBJ1-4|TRBV12-3/TRBV12-4|13|few|NA
CASGGLTNEKLFF
TGTGCCAGTGGGGGCCTAACTAATGAAAAACTGTTTTTT
>TRBJ2-1|TRBV14|12|few|NA
CASSQISNEQFF
TGTGCCAGCAGCCAAATCTCCAATGAGCAGTTCTTC
>TRBJ2-2|TRBV19|16|NA|TRBD2
CASNQASGIRFGELFF
TGTGCCAGTAACCAGGCTAGCGGGATAAGGTTCGGGGAGCTGTTTTTT
>TRBJ1-4|TRBV5-1|16|few|TRBD1
CASSPVPGQGGEKLFF
TGCGCCAGCAGCCCAGTCCCGGGACAGGGTGGAGAAAAACTGTTTTTT
>TRBJ1-6|TRBV28|16|many|TRBD1
CASSSPSTGRNSPLHF
TGTGCCAGCAGTTCACCCTCGACAGGGCGTAATTCACCCCTCCACTTT
>TRBJ1-1|TRBV6-2/TRBV6-3|15|many|TRBD1
CASTLRQGSNTEAFF
TGTGCCAGCACCTTAAGACAGGGGTCGAACACTGAAGCTTTCTTT
>TRBJ2-3|TRBV7-3|17|many|TRBD1
CASSLRGTGSSTDTQYF
TGTGCCAGCAGCCTCAGGGGGACAGGTTCTAGCACAGATACGCAGTATTTT
>TRBJ1-1|TRBV7-9|12|NA|NA
CASSPRNTEAFF
TGTGCCAGCAGCCCTCGGAACACTGAAGCTTTCTTT